The next 26 T cell receptor beta chains were all read from a single sample in a study of beta chain features in type 1 diabetes. No antigen is known for these receptors. Whole-study results and caveats: Among all four CD4+ subsets, Type 1 diabetes patients had TCRB CDR3s that were moderately but significantly shorter.

The study reverse transcribed the entire isolated RNA, so it sequenced expressed TCRB transcripts. Profiling relied on immunoSEQ multiplex PCR, and the TCRdb table lists in-frame clones only, not all of them. The profile covers under 300,000 clones, with under 20% appearing a single time and 0.085% taken by the ten largest. The sequenced sample consisted of naive CD4+ T cells from blood. All receptors derive from a man younger than 45 with type 1 diabetes.

The gene calls are TRBV30 and TRBJ1-2; 7 bases are shared with TRBD1. Germline CDR1 GTSNPN, CDR2 SVGIG (reference sequence). This CDR3 spans 15 amino acids. J lost 5 bases, V lost 4 bases, and 13 bases had no gene match. CDR3 DNA: TGTGCCTGGAACCACGGGACAGCGAATTTGTATGGCTACACCTTC. Its protein is CAWNHGTANLYGYTF.

The CDR3 region has the DNA TGTGCCAGCAGCCAATTATCGGGAGGCGGAAACATTCAGTACTTC. Amino acid sequence: CASSQLSGGGNIQYF. This sequence joins TRBV14 and TRBJ2-4; 7 nucleotides match TRBD2. Germline CDR1 SGHDN, CDR2 FVKESK. V shed 2 bases, J shed 6 bases, and the junction held 7 bases outside the gene matches. This CDR3 has 15 residues.

This clone came up a few times. This chain joins TRBV5-1 and TRBJ1-1, with a tentative D call TRBD1 (5 bases). This CDR3 has 14 amino acids. From germline, CDR1 is SGHRS and CDR2 YFSETQ. V was cut by 5 bases and J by 1 base, with 12 bases left in between. The CDR3 region is CASSGGQGNTEAFF. The DNA for the CDR3 is TGCGCCAGCAGTGGAGGGCAGGGGAACACTGAAGCTTTCTTT.

This clone has just a few counts. The chain joins TRBV27 to TRBJ2-7; D possibly corresponds to TRBD2 (6 bases). V dropped 2 bases and J dropped 2 bases, with 10 bases sitting between them. Germline assignment: CDR1 MNHEY and CDR2 SMNVEV (reference sequence). This CDR3 contains 14 residues. The chain's CDR3 is CASSLKRATYEQYF. The CDR3 nucleotides read TGTGCCAGCAGTTTAAAGCGGGCAACCTACGAGCAGTACTTC.

The sample holds a few counts of this clone. Different DNA sequences within this sample yield the same CDR3. The V call is TRBV5-1, the J call TRBJ2-1; D possibly corresponds to TRBD2 (6 bases). Trimming removed 0 bases from V and 6 bases from J, with 7 bases in between. The germline V gene encodes CDR1 SGHRS and CDR2 YFSETQ. The CDR3 totals 13 residues. The CDR3 loop is CASSLGLGNEQFF. CDR3 DNA: TGCGCCAGCAGCTTGGGACTAGGCAATGAGCAGTTCTTC.

The chain joins TRBV4-2 to TRBJ1-2; TRBD1 matches at 9 bases. The CDR3 loop spans 15 amino acids. With V trimmed by 4 bases and J by 2 bases, 5 bases remained unmatched. CDR1 is LGHNA, CDR2 YNFKEQ, per germline. CDR3 DNA sequence: TGTGCCAGCAGCCCAACCGGGACAGGGAACTATGGCTACACCTTC. Protein: CASSPTGTGNYGYTF.

This clone was counted between two and nine times. This chain links TRBV29-1 with TRBJ1-1; 8 bases are a match to TRBD1. With V trimmed by 3 bases and J by 6 bases, 9 bases remained unmatched. The CDR3 is 14 amino acids. From germline, CDR1 is SQVTM and CDR2 ANQGSEA. The CDR3 sequence is CSVDRDRSIPEAFF. Here the CDR3 DNA reads TGCAGCGTTGACCGGGACAGGTCGATCCCTGAAGCTTTCTTT.

This chain joins TRBV7-2 and TRBJ2-7; 14 nucleotides line up with TRBD2. V shed 5 bases and J 6 bases; nucleotides not matched to a gene: 9. Germline assignment: CDR1 SGHTA and CDR2 FQGNSA. The CDR3 loop spans 16 amino acids. This CDR3 is CASSPRGLAGAGEQYF. For the CDR3, the DNA is TGTGCCAGCAGCCCACGGGGACTAGCGGGAGCAGGCGAGCAGTACTTC.

This clone was seen a few times. Here the CDR3 DNA reads TGTGCCAGCAGCGTAGCTGGGTCCCACGAGCAGTACTTC. Amino acids: CASSVAGSHEQYF. The rearrangement uses TRBV9 and TRBJ2-7; the D is unclear. Germline lookup yields CDR1 SGDLS and CDR2 YYNGEE. Trimming left V 0 bases short and J 5 bases short, with 9 bases between. The CDR3 length is 13 residues.

The chain couples TRBV30 to TRBJ2-7, with D tentatively TRBD2 (5 bases). Trimming stripped 3 bases from V and 7 bases from J, with 13 bases between. This CDR3 comprises 12 residues. Germline CDR1 is GTSNPN and CDR2 is SVGIG (reference sequence). The CDR3 coding sequence is TGTGCCTGGAGGGTACTGTCGGGGGAGCAGTACTTC. It specifies CAWRVLSGEQYF. Full variable domain (missing parts from reference TRBV30 and TRBJ2-7): SQTIHQWPATLVQPVGSPLSLECTVEGTSNPNLYWYRQAAGRGLQLLFYSVGIGQISSEVPQNLSASRPQDRQFILSSKKLLLSDSGFYLCAWRVLSGEQYFGPGTRLTVT.

This clone has more than one count but fewer than ten. The J gene is TRBJ2-7, the V gene TRBV29-1; 9 bases agree with TRBD1. The CDR3 sequence is 14 residues long. Trimming at V came to 5 bases and at J to 1 base, leaving 6 bases not matched to a gene. Germline CDR1 reads SQVTM; CDR2 reads ANQGSEA. The chain's CDR3 is CSVRSGQGSYEQYF. The CDR3 region has the DNA TGCAGCGTTCGTTCAGGACAGGGGTCCTACGAGCAGTACTTC.

The rearrangement links TRBV25-1 to TRBJ2-7; the match to TRBD1 covers 9 bases. CDR3 size: 16 residues. Looked up from germline, CDR1 is MGHDK and CDR2 is SYGVNS. V was pared by 4 bases and J by 2 bases, with 9 bases of the junction left unmatched. The CDR3 nucleotides are TGTGCCAGCAGTGGGGAATTCGGACAGGGGACCTACGAGCAGTACTTC. Translated: CASSGEFGQGTYEQYF.

This chain joins TRBV11-2 and TRBJ2-3, with 8 bases matching TRBD1. Germline V lookup: CDR1 SGHAT, CDR2 FQNNGV. Trimming took 2 bases from V and 4 from J; bases not matched to a gene: 5. This CDR3 has 15 residues. The CDR3 nucleotides read TGTGCCAGCAGCTTATCTGGACAGGGATCAGATACGCAGTATTTT. It is translated as CASSLSGQGSDTQYF.

In this sample, this clone turned up a few times. V usage is TRBV29-1 and J usage is TRBJ1-1, with unresolved D. Germline V gives CDR1 SQVTM, CDR2 ANQGSEA. CDR3 length: 10 residues. V dropped 1 base and J dropped 11 bases, with 8 bases sitting between them. DNA of the CDR3: TGCAGCGTTGAAGTCCATGCTGCTTTCTTT. Translation gives CSVEVHAAFF.

V usage is TRBV28 and J usage is TRBJ2-7, with D maybe TRBD2 (6 bases). Trimming took 3 bases from V and 2 from J, leaving 11 bases between them. This CDR3 is 14 amino acids long. Germline-derived CDR1 and CDR2 are MDHEN and SYDVKM. This CDR3 reads CASSLEREPYEQYF. The CDR3 DNA is TGTGCCAGCAGTTTGGAACGGGAGCCCTACGAGCAGTACTTC.

This clone was seen only a few times. The chain's CDR3 is CASSLRAGGRETQYF. As DNA, the CDR3 is TGTGCCAGCAGCTTACGGGCAGGGGGCCGGGAGACCCAGTACTTC. The chain combines TRBV7-9 with TRBJ2-5; 8 bases line up with TRBD1. V was pared by 2 bases and J by 5 bases, with 7 bases of the junction left unmatched. The germline V gene has CDR1 SEHNR and CDR2 FQNEAQ (reference sequence). This CDR3 is 15 amino acids long.

The chain's CDR3 is CASSVPSGGTDTQYF. CDR3 sequence (DNA): TGTGCCAGCAGTGTACCTTCGGGCGGCACAGATACGCAGTATTTT. The chain has TRBV28 and TRBJ2-3; the D is unclear. V lost 5 bases and J lost 1, with 13 bases in between. This CDR3 spans 15 amino acids. Germline assignment: CDR1 MDHEN and CDR2 SYDVKM.

This clone appeared a few times. The rearrangement joins TRBV20-1 to TRBJ1-2; D unresolved. V was shortened by 5 bases and J by 8 bases, with 12 bases between the two germline ends. Germline lookup yields CDR1 DFQATT and CDR2 SNEGSKA (reference sequence). This CDR3 has 11 residues. The CDR3 is CSAFYSAGYTF. CDR3 DNA sequence: TGCAGTGCTTTTTACAGTGCCGGCTACACCTTC.

The chain is built from TRBV14 and TRBJ2-7; 8 bases match TRBD1. Per germline, CDR1 SGHDN and CDR2 FVKESK. J was trimmed by 2 bases and V by 6 bases; bases with no gene match: 6. This CDR3 is 14 amino acids long. As DNA, the CDR3 is TGTGCCAGCAGTAGCAGGGGGCGCGCCTACGAGCAGTACTTC. Its translation is CASSSRGRAYEQYF.

This sequence joins TRBV7-9 and TRBJ2-3; TRBD2 matches at 7 bases. The CDR3 loop spans 14 amino acids. V was pared by 0 bases and J by 7 bases, with 4 bases of the junction left unmatched. Germline CDR1 SEHNR, CDR2 FQNEAQ (reference sequence). The CDR3 reads CASSLAGGPNTQYF. In DNA, the CDR3 is TGTGCCAGCAGCTTAGCGGGAGGGCCGAATACGCAGTATTTT. The full variable domain, with the rest looked up from reference TRBV7-9 and TRBJ2-3, is DTGVSQNPRHKITKRGQNVTFRCDPISEHNRLYWYRQTLGQGPEFLTYFQNEAQLEKSRLLSDRFSAERPKGSFSTLEIQRTEQGDSAMYLCASSLAGGPNTQYFGPGTRLTVL.

This clone turned up a few times. The chain carries TRBV4-3 and TRBJ2-1, with 11 positions matching TRBD2. The CDR3 totals 17 residues. The germline V gene has CDR1 LGHNA and CDR2 YSLEER. V lost 0 bases to trimming and J lost 6 bases; unmatched junction nucleotides: 7. CDR3 amino acids: CASSQDLVAGGPNEQFF. The CDR3 bases are TGCGCCAGCAGCCAAGATTTGGTAGCGGGAGGGCCCAATGAGCAGTTCTTC.

In this sample, this clone turned up a few times. The chain uses TRBV6-4 and TRBJ2-1; unclear D gene. V lost 5 bases and J lost 6, with 11 bases in between. Germline CDR1 is MRHNA and CDR2 is SNTAGT. The CDR3 consists of 13 residues. CDR3 loop: CASSNRMGNEQFF. Here the CDR3 DNA reads TGTGCCAGCAGTAATAGAATGGGCAATGAGCAGTTCTTC.

In DNA, the CDR3 is TGTGCCAGCAGTTTATTAACAGGACCCGGTGGCTACACCTTC. This sequence encodes CASSLLTGPGGYTF. V and J are TRBV28 and TRBJ1-2; possible D gene TRBD1, 5 bases. The CDR3 has 14 residues. CDR1 is MDHEN, CDR2 SYDVKM, per germline. V shed 1 base and J shed 7 bases, with 13 bases lying between them.

J is TRBJ2-1 and V is TRBV5-4, with 8 positions matching TRBD2. The germline CDR1 and CDR2 sequences are SGHNT and YYREEE (reference sequence). Trimming at V came to 4 bases and at J to 3 bases, leaving 9 bases not matched to a gene. The CDR3 contains 16 residues. CDR3 protein: CASSRSLAENYNEQFF. As DNA, the CDR3 is TGTGCCAGCAGCCGCTCACTAGCGGAAAACTACAATGAGCAGTTCTTC.

J is TRBJ2-4 and V is TRBV27; the match to TRBD1 covers 9 bases. The V gene end was trimmed by 4 bases and the J gene end by 0 bases; junction bases not matched to a gene: 7. The length of the CDR3 is 17 residues. Germline V gives CDR1 MNHEY, CDR2 SMNVEV (reference sequence). CDR3 sequence: CASSSPGQGLAKNIQYF. CDR3 nucleotide sequence: TGTGCCAGCAGTTCCCCGGGACAGGGTTTAGCCAAAAACATTCAGTACTTC.

V is TRBV2 and J is TRBJ2-2, with D hard to call. This CDR3 region has 14 residues. Germline V CDR1 and CDR2: SNHLY, FYNNEI. Trimming left V 5 bases short and J 2 bases short, with 9 bases between. The CDR3 sequence is CASSNRLNTGELFF. CDR3 coding DNA: TGTGCCAGCAGTAATAGGCTAAACACCGGGGAGCTGTTTTTT.